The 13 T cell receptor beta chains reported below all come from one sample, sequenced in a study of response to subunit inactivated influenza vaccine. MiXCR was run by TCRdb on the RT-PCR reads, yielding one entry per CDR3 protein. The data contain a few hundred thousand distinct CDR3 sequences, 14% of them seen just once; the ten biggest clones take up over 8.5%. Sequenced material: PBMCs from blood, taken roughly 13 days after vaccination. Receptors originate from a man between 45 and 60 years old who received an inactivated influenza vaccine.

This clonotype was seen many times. The CDR3 sequence is CASSLDRNSPLHF. The CDR3 nucleotides read TGTGCCAGCAGCTTAGATAGGAATTCACCCCTCCACTTT. The rearrangement uses TRBV7-8 and TRBJ1-6; no clear D. In germline, CDR1 is SGHVS, CDR2 FQNEAQ. Trimming left V 1 base short and J 7 bases short, with 5 bases between. The CDR3 consists of 13 residues.

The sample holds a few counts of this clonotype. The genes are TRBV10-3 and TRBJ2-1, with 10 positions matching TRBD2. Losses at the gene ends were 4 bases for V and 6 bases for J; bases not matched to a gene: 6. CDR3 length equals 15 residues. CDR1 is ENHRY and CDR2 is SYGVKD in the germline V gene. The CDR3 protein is CAISGQASGSNEQFF. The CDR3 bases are TGTGCCATCAGTGGACAGGCTAGCGGGAGCAATGAGCAGTTCTTC.

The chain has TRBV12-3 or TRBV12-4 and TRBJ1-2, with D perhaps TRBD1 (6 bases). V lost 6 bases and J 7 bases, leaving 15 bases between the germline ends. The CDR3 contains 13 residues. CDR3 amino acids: CASSLDSTPGYTF. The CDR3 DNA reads TGTGCCAGCAGCCTGGACAGTACCCCTGGCTACACCTTC.

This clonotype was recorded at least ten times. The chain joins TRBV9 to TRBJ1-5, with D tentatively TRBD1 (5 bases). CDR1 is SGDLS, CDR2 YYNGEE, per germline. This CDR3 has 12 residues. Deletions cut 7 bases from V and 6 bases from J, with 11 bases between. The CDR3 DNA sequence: TGTGCCAGCGGGCAGGGCGCTCAGCCCCAGCATTTT. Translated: CASGQGAQPQHF. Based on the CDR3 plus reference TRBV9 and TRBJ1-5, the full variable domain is DSGVTQTPKHLITATGQRVTLRCSPRSGDLSVYWYQQSLDQGLQFLIQYYNGEERAKGNILERFSAQQFPDLHSELNLSSLELGDSALYFCASGQGAQPQHFGDGTRLSIL.

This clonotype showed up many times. CDR3 amino acids: CASSTGTGIYEQYF. The CDR3 DNA reads as TGTGCCAGCAGTACCGGGACAGGTATTTACGAGCAGTACTTC. V and J are TRBV12-3 or TRBV12-4 and TRBJ2-7; TRBD1 agrees at 8 bases. The CDR3 length is 14 residues. The junction had 7 bases not matched to a gene; V was cut back by 5 bases and J by 4 bases.

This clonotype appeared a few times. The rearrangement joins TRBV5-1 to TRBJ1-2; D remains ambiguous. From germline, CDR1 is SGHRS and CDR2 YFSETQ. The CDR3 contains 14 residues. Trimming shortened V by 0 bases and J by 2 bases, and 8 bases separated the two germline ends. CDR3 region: CASSLGTMNYGYTF. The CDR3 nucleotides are TGCGCCAGCAGCTTGGGGACGATGAACTATGGCTACACCTTC.

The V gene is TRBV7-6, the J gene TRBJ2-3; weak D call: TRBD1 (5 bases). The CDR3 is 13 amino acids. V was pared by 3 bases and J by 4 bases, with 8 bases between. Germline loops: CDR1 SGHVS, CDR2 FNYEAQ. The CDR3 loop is CASSFRQSDTQYF. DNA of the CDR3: TGTGCCAGCAGCTTTCGACAGTCAGATACGCAGTATTTT.

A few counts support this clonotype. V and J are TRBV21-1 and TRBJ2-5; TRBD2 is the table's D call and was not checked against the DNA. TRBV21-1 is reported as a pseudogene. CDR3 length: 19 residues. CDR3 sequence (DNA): TGTGCCAGCAGCAACCGACTCGGGACTAGCGGGAGTCCCCAAGAGACCCAGTACTTC. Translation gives CASSNRLGTSGSPQETQYF.

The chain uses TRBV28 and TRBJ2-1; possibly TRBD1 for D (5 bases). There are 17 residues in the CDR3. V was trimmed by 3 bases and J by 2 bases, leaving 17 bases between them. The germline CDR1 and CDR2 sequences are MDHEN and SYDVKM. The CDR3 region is CASSFRWVDSAYNEQFF. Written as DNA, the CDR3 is TGTGCCAGCAGTTTTCGTTGGGTCGACAGTGCCTACAATGAGCAGTTCTTC.

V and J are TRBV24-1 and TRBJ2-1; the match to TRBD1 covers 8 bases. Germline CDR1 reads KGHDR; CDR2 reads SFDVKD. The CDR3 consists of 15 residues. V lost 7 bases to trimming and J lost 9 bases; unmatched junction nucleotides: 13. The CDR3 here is CATRIGQGAQGEQFF. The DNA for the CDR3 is TGTGCCACCAGAATAGGGCAGGGGGCGCAGGGTGAGCAGTTCTTC.

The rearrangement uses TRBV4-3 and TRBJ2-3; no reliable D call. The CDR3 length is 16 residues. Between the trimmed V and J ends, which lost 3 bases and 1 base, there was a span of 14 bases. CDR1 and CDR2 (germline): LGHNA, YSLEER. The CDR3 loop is CASSQYAGGGTDTQYF. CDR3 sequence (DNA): TGCGCCAGCAGCCAGTACGCAGGTGGCGGCACAGATACGCAGTATTTT.

In DNA form, the CDR3 reads TGCGCCAGCAGCTTGGCAACCGCCGACTATGGCTACACCTTC. Translation: CASSLATADYGYTF. The V gene is TRBV5-1, the J gene TRBJ1-2; no clear D. This CDR3 is 14 amino acids long. Germline loops: CDR1 SGHRS, CDR2 YFSETQ. The ends were cut back, 0 bases at V and 3 bases at J, with 9 bases in the middle. The full variable domain, in which reference TRBV5-1 and TRBJ1-2 provide the parts outside the CDR3, is KAGVTQTPRYLIKTRGQQVTLSCSPISGHRSVSWYQQTPGQGLQFLFEYFSETQRNKGNFPGRFSGRQFSNSRSEMNVSTLELGDSALYLCASSLATADYGYTFGSGTRLTVV.

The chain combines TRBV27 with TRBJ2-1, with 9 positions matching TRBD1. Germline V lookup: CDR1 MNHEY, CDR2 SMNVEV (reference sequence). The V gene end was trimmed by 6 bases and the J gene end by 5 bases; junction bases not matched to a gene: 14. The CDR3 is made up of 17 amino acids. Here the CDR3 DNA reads TGTGCCAGCAGGCCAGACAGGGGGATAGAACTACACAATGAGCAGTTCTTC. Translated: CASRPDRGIELHNEQFF.